The clone carrying this T cell receptor beta chain was counted at least ten times. Antigen specificity is unknown. This sample is drawn from a study of T cells after yellow fever vaccination. Study observations and caveats: Re-detected after boosting: most primary clones, 96% of CD4 and about 85% of CD8. Weaker, the secondary response peaked sooner, at day 5 versus 15.

5'RACE template switching generated TCR cDNA, adding a universal primer site and UMIs. Via MiXCR, TCRdb re-called the 5' RACE reads, giving one row per CDR3 protein. The sample includes about 320,000 distinct CDR3 sequences, around 10% of them seen just once. The J segment lost 2 bases and the V segment lost 0 bases, leaving 5 bases of the junction unmatched. The CDR3 has 18 residues. Germline CDR1 reads SGHTA; CDR2 reads FQGNSA. This clonotype originated in a man younger than 30 who received the YFV17D yellow fever vaccine. The specimen was CD4+ T cells sorted from PBMCs, collected 45 days after the yellow fever booster vaccination. The chain employs TRBV7-2 and TRBJ2-3; TRBD2 matches at 13 bases. The CDR3 DNA is TGTGCCAGCAGCTTAGCCCGGACTAGCGGGGGCCTCACAGATACGCAGTATTTT. It codes for CASSLARTSGGLTDTQYF.